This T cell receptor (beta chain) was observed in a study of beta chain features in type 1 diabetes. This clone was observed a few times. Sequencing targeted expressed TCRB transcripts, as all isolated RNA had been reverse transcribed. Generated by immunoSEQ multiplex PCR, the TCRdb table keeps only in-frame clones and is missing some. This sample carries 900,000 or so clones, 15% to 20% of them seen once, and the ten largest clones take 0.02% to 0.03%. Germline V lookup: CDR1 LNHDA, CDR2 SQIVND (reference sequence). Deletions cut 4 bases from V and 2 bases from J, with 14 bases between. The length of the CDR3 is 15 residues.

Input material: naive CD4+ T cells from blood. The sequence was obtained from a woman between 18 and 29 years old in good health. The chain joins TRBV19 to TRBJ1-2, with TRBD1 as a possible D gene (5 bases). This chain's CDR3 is CASSTPSRDNYGYTF. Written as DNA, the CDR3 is TGTGCCAGTAGTACCCCCTCTCGGGACAACTATGGCTACACCTTC.